This T cell receptor beta chain is from a study of blood T cells in healthy people across ages. Losses at the gene ends were 5 bases for V and 5 bases for J; bases not matched to a gene: 8. The V gene's germline CDR1 is DFQATT and CDR2 SNEGSKA (reference sequence). The CDR3 is 15 amino acids. The authors ran a second PCR of about 6 to 11 cycles using a sample-barcoded 5' primer and a J-beta primer mix. Each CDR3 protein gets one entry after TCRdb re-called the 5' RACE reads with MiXCR. The sample gives approximately 800,000 distinct CDR3 sequences, about 36% of which show up once; 10% to 15% is in the top ten.

V usage is TRBV20-1 and J usage is TRBJ2-1; 11 nucleotides line up with TRBD2. The clonotype originates from a man aged 18-30 years in good health. Specimen: blood. DNA for the CDR3: TGCAGTGCTCAAACCACTAGCGGGGGTGACAATGAGCAGTTCTTC. It yields the protein CSAQTTSGGDNEQFF.